This T cell receptor beta chain was captured by sequencing in a study of cytomegalovirus exposure and HLA in healthy donors. A remark on this clone: Its antigen remains unknown.

The PCR made use of 60 Vbeta and 13 Jbeta primers. This table comes from immunoSEQ multiplex PCR, and its TCRdb copy is limited to in-frame clones, with some not included. The sample shows 150,000 to 200,000 clones, around 75% of them seen only once. CDR3 length equals 14 residues. From germline, CDR1 is SEHNR and CDR2 FQNEAQ (reference sequence). Trimming took 5 bases from V and 2 from J, leaving 12 bases between them. Broader study findings: In an earlier analysis, in some 540 donors, most V segments appeared productive either ~90% or ~30% of the time. Despite most TCR sequences being rare, some public TCRs occurred in many donors. Later analysis suggested most CMV-associated TCR beta chains were HLA-restricted.

This clonotype was obtained from a male donor in good health and CMV-seronegative. The sequenced sample was PBMCs. The chain links TRBV7-9 to TRBJ2-5; D remains ambiguous. CDR3 DNA: TGTGCCAGCAGCCCTCCCTGGGCTCAAGAGACCCAGTACTTC. It is translated as CASSPPWAQETQYF.